One and the same sample provided the 21 T cell receptor beta chains below, sequenced in a study of T cells in Graves' hyperthyroidism and ophthalmopathy. The TCR beta CDR3 regions underwent amplification using RNA transcripts as the source. The study used the HTBI primer set for a first-round RT-PCR of the TCR CDR3. Each CDR3 protein gets one entry after TCRdb re-called the multiplex PCR reads with MiXCR. The table lists under 600,000 distinct CDR3 sequences, approximately 15% of them singletons, with under 3.5% in the top ten. The source material was blood. The receptors originated from a woman between 35 and 50 years old with Graves' ophthalmopathy.

The gene calls are TRBV7-2 and TRBJ2-7; the D gene is possibly TRBD2 (5 bases). The CDR3 consists of 15 residues. Germline CDR1 SGHTA, CDR2 FQGNSA. The V end was cut by 1 base, the J end by 0 bases, with 10 bases between. CDR3 loop: CASSLGAVPSYEQYF. Written as DNA, the CDR3 is TGTGCCAGCAGCTTAGGAGCGGTTCCCTCCTACGAGCAGTACTTC.

The CDR3 loop is CASSQPVGPGELFF. Here the CDR3 DNA reads TGTGCCAGCAGCCAACCTGTGGGTCCCGGGGAGCTGTTTTTT. This chain uses TRBV12-3 or TRBV12-4 with TRBJ2-2; D not certain. Trimming stripped 6 bases from V and 6 bases from J, with 14 bases between. CDR3 length: 14 amino acids.

The chain combines TRBV2 with TRBJ2-1; the match to TRBD1 covers 8 bases. The CDR3 contains 13 residues. Germline-derived CDR1 and CDR2 are SNHLY and FYNNEI. V was clipped by 6 bases and J by 13 bases; unmatched bases: 11. CDR3 loop: CASRPVQGGVQFF. Written as DNA, the CDR3 is TGTGCCAGCAGACCCGTACAGGGGGGAGTTCAGTTCTTC.

Comments on this clonotype: The CDR3 ends on some other residue instead of the conserved phenylalanine or tryptophan, so this is likely a read error. The chain recombines TRBV10-3 with TRBJ2-3; D not resolved. The V end lost 10 bases, the J end lost 2 bases, and 22 bases lay between the germline ends. CDR1 is ENHRY, CDR2 SYGVKD, per germline. The CDR3 spans 16 residues. CDR3 bases: TGTGCCAACCCTCGTTTCAGGCTACACTACACAGATACGCAGTATCTT. Protein: CANPRFRLHYTDTQYL.

This clonotype was found many times. V is TRBV30 and J is TRBJ2-1; 8 bases line up with TRBD1. Trimming removed 5 bases from V and 4 bases from J; junction bases left unmatched: 4. The CDR3 has 13 residues. Germline lookup yields CDR1 GTSNPN and CDR2 SVGIG (reference sequence). The CDR3 DNA reads TGTGCCTGGCAGGACAGGGTATACAATGAGCAGTTCTTC. This codes for CAWQDRVYNEQFF. Supplemented by reference TRBV30 and TRBJ2-1, the full variable domain reads SQTIHQWPATLVQPVGSPLSLECTVEGTSNPNLYWYRQAAGRGLQLLFYSVGIGQISSEVPQNLSASRPQDRQFILSSKKLLLSDSGFYLCAWQDRVYNEQFFGPGTRLTVL.

This clonotype was seen a handful of times. The gene calls are TRBV7-9 and TRBJ1-5; TRBD1 aligns across 7 bases. V shed 0 bases, J shed 5 bases, and the junction held 13 bases outside the gene matches. CDR1 and CDR2 (germline): SEHNR, FQNEAQ (reference sequence). The CDR3 is 18 residues long. CDR3 sequence: CASSLATSGTASDQPQHF. In DNA form, the CDR3 reads TGTGCCAGCAGCTTAGCCACTTCCGGGACAGCCTCAGATCAGCCCCAGCATTTT.

This clonotype was picked up many times. The chain combines TRBV28 with TRBJ1-2; tentative D call: TRBD1 (5 bases). This CDR3 region has 14 residues. Germline loops: CDR1 MDHEN, CDR2 SYDVKM. V was cut by 2 bases and J by 4 bases, with 11 bases left in between. The CDR3 region is CASSLGDSSYGYTF. The CDR3, as DNA: TGTGCCAGCAGTTTAGGAGACAGTAGCTATGGCTACACCTTC.

CDR3 DNA: TGCAGCGCAGGACAGGGGAATCAGCCCCAGCATTTT. It encodes CSAGQGNQPQHF. This sequence joins TRBV29-1 and TRBJ1-5, with TRBD1 matching over 9 bases. The V segment lost 7 bases and the J segment 4 bases; nucleotides outside the gene matches: 2. There are 12 residues in the CDR3. Germline values: CDR1 SQVTM, CDR2 ANQGSEA.

This clonotype was picked up many times. This chain joins TRBV5-1 and TRBJ2-7; no definite D call. CDR1 and CDR2 (germline): SGHRS, YFSETQ. V was trimmed by 7 bases and J by 5 bases, leaving 19 bases between them. This CDR3 contains 14 residues. The CDR3, as DNA: TGCGCCAGCCGGGTAAGTCCAACAACCGACGAGCAGTACTTC. Translation: CASRVSPTTDEQYF.

The gene calls are TRBV24-1 and TRBJ2-1, with 9 bases identical to TRBD1. The CDR3 is 13 amino acids. CDR1 is KGHDR and CDR2 is SFDVKD in the germline V gene. J was trimmed by 5 bases and V by 11 bases; bases with no gene match: 6. This CDR3 is CAISGQGHNEQFF. Here the CDR3 DNA reads TGTGCCATCTCGGGACAGGGACACAATGAGCAGTTCTTC.

This clonotype was seen ten or more times. The chain couples TRBV29-1 to TRBJ2-3, with TRBD1 identical over 7 bases. Trimming removed 4 bases from V and 6 bases from J; junction bases left unmatched: 7. The CDR3 is 13 amino acids. Germline assignment: CDR1 SQVTM and CDR2 ANQGSEA. The CDR3 loop is CSVARGQGDTQYF. The CDR3 DNA follows: TGCAGCGTTGCTAGGGGGCAAGGTGATACGCAGTATTTT.

This clonotype was counted many times. V gene TRBV20-1 combines with J gene TRBJ2-3; 8 bases are a match to TRBD2. Unmatched junction bases numbered 9, after V lost 6 bases and J lost 4 bases. The CDR3 loop spans 14 amino acids. Germline V gene sequence: CDR1 DFQATT, CDR2 SNEGSKA (reference sequence). In nucleotides, the CDR3 is TGCAGTGCCCGGGTGGTAGCGGGACCAGATACGCAGTATTTT. It yields the protein CSARVVAGPDTQYF.

In this sample, this clonotype turned up many times. V is TRBV2 and J is TRBJ2-1; 10 bases align to TRBD1. CDR1 is SNHLY, CDR2 FYNNEI, per germline. CDR3 length: 13 residues. The trim removed 5 bases at V and 7 bases at J, leaving 2 bases unmatched. Written as DNA, the CDR3 is TGTGCCAGCAGTAGACAGGGGGCGAATGAGCAGTTCTTC. This sequence encodes CASSRQGANEQFF.

At least ten counts were recorded for this clonotype. The chain combines TRBV18 with TRBJ1-5; no reliable D call. V was pared by 6 bases and J by 5 bases, with 11 bases between. Germline V gives CDR1 KGHSH, CDR2 LQKENI. The CDR3 sequence is 13 residues long. The CDR3 DNA reads TGTGCCAGCTCGCTGCAACATGATCAGCCCCAGCATTTT. The encoded protein is CASSLQHDQPQHF. The complete variable domain, with remaining parts taken from reference TRBV18 and TRBJ1-5, reads NAGVMQNPRHLVRRRGQEARLRCSPMKGHSHVYWYRQLPEEGLKFMVYLQKENIIDESGMPKERFSAEFPKEGPSILRIQQVVRGDSAAYFCASSLQHDQPQHFGDGTRLSIL.

Remarks on this clonotype: A read error may be the cause here, since a much bigger clone is one base away. V and J are TRBV6-1 and TRBJ2-5; D may be TRBD2 (6 bases). Germline CDR1 is MNHNS and CDR2 is SASEGT. The CDR3 spans 13 residues. Trimming removed 11 bases from V and 7 bases from J, with 20 bases in between. Here the CDR3 DNA reads TGTGCCGGCATGCTAGGTTTGGGGGGGACCCAGTACTTC. The encoded protein is CAGMLGLGGTQYF.

There are many counts of this clonotype. This rearrangement joins TRBV6-1 to TRBJ2-5; D is perhaps TRBD1 (5 bases). Germline CDR1 is MNHNS and CDR2 is SASEGT. V lost 2 bases and J 5 bases, leaving 12 bases between the germline ends. CDR3 size: 14 residues. DNA of the CDR3: TGTGCCAGCAGTGAACGGGCAGGGCGGGAGACCCAGTACTTC. Amino acid sequence: CASSERAGRETQYF.

About this clonotype: The conserved final phenylalanine or tryptophan is absent from the CDR3, which likely points to a read error. This chain links TRBV18 with TRBJ2-7; 8 bases align to TRBD1. V dropped 4 bases and J dropped 1; count of bases not matched to a gene: 6. The CDR3 runs to 15 residues. Germline CDR1 and CDR2: KGHSH and LQKENI. This CDR3 reads CASSLDRGKSYEQYL. CDR3 coding DNA: TGTGCCAGCTCACTAGACAGGGGAAAGTCCTACGAGCAGTACCTC.

This clonotype was seen at least ten times. This rearrangement joins TRBV7-2 to TRBJ1-1; D possibly corresponds to TRBD1 (6 bases). The germline V and J ends were trimmed by 5 bases and 5 bases, with 15 bases remaining between them. The CDR3 runs 14 residues. Germline lookup yields CDR1 SGHTA and CDR2 FQGNSA. For the CDR3, the DNA is TGTGCCAGCAGCACCCTACAGGGTGGAACTGAAGCTTTCTTT. Translated, it gives CASSTLQGGTEAFF.

The chain has TRBV27 and TRBJ2-2; D unclear. Germline assignment: CDR1 MNHEY and CDR2 SMNVEV (reference sequence). The CDR3 consists of 12 residues. V shed 11 bases and J shed 3 bases, with 10 bases lying between them. The CDR3 region is CARYGDTGELFF. The DNA for the CDR3 is TGTGCCCGCTATGGAGACACCGGGGAGCTGTTTTTT.

This clonotype has a count of ten or more. The chain couples TRBV28 to TRBJ1-2, with D possibly matching TRBD1 (6 bases). Looked up from germline, CDR1 is MDHEN and CDR2 is SYDVKM. The CDR3 is 16 amino acids. The ends were cut back, 8 bases at V and 6 bases at J, with 25 bases in the middle. CDR3 nucleotides: TGTGCCAGCGGATCCCACAGGGCCCGAGGTGGTAATGGCTACACCTTC. It codes for CASGSHRARGGNGYTF.

This clonotype was picked up a small number of times. This rearrangement joins TRBV18 to TRBJ2-1; D is perhaps TRBD1 (6 bases). CDR1 is KGHSH, CDR2 LQKENI, per germline. The CDR3 has 13 amino acids. Trimming left V 10 bases short and J 3 bases short, with 13 bases between. CDR3 protein: CATTDRLYNEQFF. CDR3 nucleotide sequence: TGTGCCACTACCGACAGGCTCTACAATGAGCAGTTCTTC.